Included here is one T cell receptor beta chain sequence, with context. This sample stems from a study of blood T cell repertoires in COVID-19. About the study: Collection of acute and convalescent COVID-19 samples took place in the United States, Italy and Spain. T cells, B-cell-depleted T cells, or PBMCs supplied cDNA or gDNA.

There are 16 residues in the CDR3. V gave up 3 bases and J gave up 0 bases, with 12 bases separating them. Looked up from germline, CDR1 is LGHNA and CDR2 is YNFKEQ. In the original analysis: Amplifying reference gene primers gave estimates of nucleated cell counts. Sequencing was performed with immunoSEQ multiplex PCR; in TCRdb, only in-frame clones are kept and a portion is missing. That table supplies the V and J calls and clone size; D and trimming were determined from the DNA. The table has about 130,000 clones, around 83% seen once; the top ten hold about 2.9%. The sample taken for sequencing was peripheral blood. This receptor was taken from an elderly woman with acute or convalescent COVID-19. The chain carries TRBV4-2 and TRBJ1-3; perhaps TRBD1 as D (5 bases). This CDR3 reads CASSQEDSSSGNTIYF. The CDR3 DNA sequence: TGTGCCAGCAGCCAGGAAGACAGTTCCTCTGGAAACACCATATATTTT.